This T cell receptor (beta chain) appears in the sequencing data of a study of CD8+ T cells in alopecia areata. Isolated RNA was reverse transcribed into cDNA used as the sequencing template. Repertoires were generated with immunoSEQ multiplex PCR, while TCRdb's copy carries only in-frame clones and drops some. Seen here are over 150,000 clones, about three fifths observed once, and the top ten hold less than 3.5%. This clone was detected many times. Germline values: CDR1 SGHTA, CDR2 FQGNSA. With V trimmed by 5 bases and J by 5 bases, 21 bases remained unmatched. CDR3 length: 19 residues. As for treatment: oral pan-JAK inhibitor, 5-10 mg twice daily.

This chain connects TRBV7-2 to TRBJ1-5, with 7 positions matching TRBD1. The sequence came from a human donor with alopecia areata. Sequenced here: CD4+ T cells sorted from blood, sampled at week 4, from a patient treated with tofacitinib. CDR3 residues: CASSPQNRGEGTSYQPQHF. The CDR3 DNA is TGTGCCAGCAGCCCACAGAACAGGGGTGAGGGGACAAGTTATCAGCCCCAGCATTTT.